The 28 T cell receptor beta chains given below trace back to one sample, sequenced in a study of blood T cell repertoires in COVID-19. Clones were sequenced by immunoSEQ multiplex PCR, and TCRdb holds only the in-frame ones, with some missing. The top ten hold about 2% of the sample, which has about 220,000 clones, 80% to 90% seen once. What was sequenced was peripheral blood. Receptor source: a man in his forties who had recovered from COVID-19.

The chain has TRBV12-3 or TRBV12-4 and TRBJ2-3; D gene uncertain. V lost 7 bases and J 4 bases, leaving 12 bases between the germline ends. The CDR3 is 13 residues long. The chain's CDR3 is CASTSDLADTQYF. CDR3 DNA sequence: TGTGCCAGCACTTCAGATCTAGCAGATACGCAGTATTTT.

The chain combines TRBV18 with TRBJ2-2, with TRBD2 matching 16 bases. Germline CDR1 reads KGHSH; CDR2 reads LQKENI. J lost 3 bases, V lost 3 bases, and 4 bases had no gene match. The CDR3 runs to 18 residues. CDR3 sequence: CASSPGLAGGPHTGELFF. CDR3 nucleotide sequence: TGTGCCAGCTCACCGGGACTAGCGGGAGGGCCACACACCGGGGAGCTGTTTTTT. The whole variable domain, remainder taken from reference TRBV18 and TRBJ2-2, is NAGVMQNPRHLVRRRGQEARLRCSPMKGHSHVYWYRQLPEEGLKFMVYLQKENIIDESGMPKERFSAEFPKEGPSILRIQQVVRGDSAAYFCASSPGLAGGPHTGELFFGEGSRLTVL.

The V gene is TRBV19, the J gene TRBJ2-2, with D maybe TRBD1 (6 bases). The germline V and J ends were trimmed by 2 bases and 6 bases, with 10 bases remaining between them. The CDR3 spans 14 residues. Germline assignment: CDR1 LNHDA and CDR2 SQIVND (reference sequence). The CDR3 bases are TGTGCCAGTAGTATAACAGGGCGGGCCGGGGAGCTGTTTTTT. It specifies CASSITGRAGELFF.

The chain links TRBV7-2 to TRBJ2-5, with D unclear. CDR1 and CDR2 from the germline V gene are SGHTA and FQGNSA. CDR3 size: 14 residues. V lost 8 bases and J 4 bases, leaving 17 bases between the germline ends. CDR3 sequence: CASGSRTALETQYF. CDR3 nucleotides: TGTGCCAGCGGCTCCAGAACAGCCCTAGAGACCCAGTACTTC.

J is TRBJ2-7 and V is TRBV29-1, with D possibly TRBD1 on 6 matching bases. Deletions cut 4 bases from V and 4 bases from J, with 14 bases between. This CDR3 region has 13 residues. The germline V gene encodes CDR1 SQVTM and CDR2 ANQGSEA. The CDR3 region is CSVARQGRYEQYF. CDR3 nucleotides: TGCAGCGTTGCCCGCCAGGGGAGATACGAGCAGTACTTC.

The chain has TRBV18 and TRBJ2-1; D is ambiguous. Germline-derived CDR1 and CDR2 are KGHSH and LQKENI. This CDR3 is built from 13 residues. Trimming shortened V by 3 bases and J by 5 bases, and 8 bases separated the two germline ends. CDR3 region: CASSPQLDNEQFF. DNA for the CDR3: TGTGCCAGCTCACCCCAACTGGACAATGAGCAGTTCTTC.

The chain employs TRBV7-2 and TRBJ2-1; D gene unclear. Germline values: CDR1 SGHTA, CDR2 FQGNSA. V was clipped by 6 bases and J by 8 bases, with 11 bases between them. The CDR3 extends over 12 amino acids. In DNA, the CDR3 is TGTGCCAGCAGTCTCACCGGTCATGAGCAGTTCTTC. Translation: CASSLTGHEQFF.

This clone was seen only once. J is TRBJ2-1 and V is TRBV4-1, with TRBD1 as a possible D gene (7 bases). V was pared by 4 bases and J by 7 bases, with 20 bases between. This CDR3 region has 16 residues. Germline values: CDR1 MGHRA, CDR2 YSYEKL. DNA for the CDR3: TGCGCCAGCAGCCCTACCAGGGGGGAAGTACTGAATGAGCAGTTCTTC. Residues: CASSPTRGEVLNEQFF.

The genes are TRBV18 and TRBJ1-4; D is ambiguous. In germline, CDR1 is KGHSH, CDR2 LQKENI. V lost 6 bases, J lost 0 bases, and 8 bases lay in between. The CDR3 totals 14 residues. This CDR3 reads CASSSLATNEKLFF. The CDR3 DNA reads TGTGCCAGCTCGTCCCTTGCAACTAATGAAAAACTGTTTTTT.

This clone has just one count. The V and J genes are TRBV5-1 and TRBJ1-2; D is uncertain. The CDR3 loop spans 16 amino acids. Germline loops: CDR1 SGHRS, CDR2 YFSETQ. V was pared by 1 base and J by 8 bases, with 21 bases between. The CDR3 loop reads CASSLLAGSLGVGYTF. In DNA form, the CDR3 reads TGCGCCAGCAGCTTGTTGGCAGGCTCTCTCGGGGTGGGCTACACCTTC.

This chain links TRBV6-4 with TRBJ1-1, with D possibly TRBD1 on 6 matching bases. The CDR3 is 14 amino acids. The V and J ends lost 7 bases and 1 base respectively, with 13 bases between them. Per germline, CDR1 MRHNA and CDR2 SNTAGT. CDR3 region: CASNGPGQNTEAFF. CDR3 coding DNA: TGTGCCAGCAATGGACCGGGACAGAACACTGAAGCTTTCTTT.

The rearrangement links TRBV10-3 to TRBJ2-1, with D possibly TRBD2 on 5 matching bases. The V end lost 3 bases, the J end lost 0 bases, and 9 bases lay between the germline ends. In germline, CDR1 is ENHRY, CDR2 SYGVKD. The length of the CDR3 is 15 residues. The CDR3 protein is CAISDSVSSYNEQFF. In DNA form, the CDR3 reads TGTGCCATCAGTGATAGCGTGAGCTCCTACAATGAGCAGTTCTTC.

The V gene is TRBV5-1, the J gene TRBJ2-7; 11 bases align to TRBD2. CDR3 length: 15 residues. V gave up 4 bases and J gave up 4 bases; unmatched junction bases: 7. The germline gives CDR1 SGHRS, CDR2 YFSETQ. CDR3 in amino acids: CASSPLLAGEYEQYF. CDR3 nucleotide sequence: TGCGCCAGCAGCCCCTTACTAGCGGGAGAATACGAGCAGTACTTC.

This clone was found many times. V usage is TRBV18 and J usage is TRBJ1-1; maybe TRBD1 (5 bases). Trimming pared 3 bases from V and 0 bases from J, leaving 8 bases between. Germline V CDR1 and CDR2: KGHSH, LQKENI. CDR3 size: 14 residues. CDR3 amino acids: CASSPGGMNTEAFF. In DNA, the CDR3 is TGTGCCAGCTCACCGGGGGGGATGAACACTGAAGCTTTCTTT.

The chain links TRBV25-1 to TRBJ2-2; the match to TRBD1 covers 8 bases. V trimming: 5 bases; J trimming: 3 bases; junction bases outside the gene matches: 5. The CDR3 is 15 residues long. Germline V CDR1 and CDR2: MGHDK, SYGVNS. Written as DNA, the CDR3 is TGTGCCAGCAGTCCCCAGGGACAGGACACCGGGGAGCTGTTTTTT. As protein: CASSPQGQDTGELFF.

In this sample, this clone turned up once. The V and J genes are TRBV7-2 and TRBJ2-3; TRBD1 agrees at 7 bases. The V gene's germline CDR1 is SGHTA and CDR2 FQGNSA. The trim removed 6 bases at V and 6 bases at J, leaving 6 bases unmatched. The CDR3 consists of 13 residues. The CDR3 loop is CASSSTGADTQYF. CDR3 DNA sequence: TGTGCCAGCAGTTCTACAGGGGCCGATACGCAGTATTTT.

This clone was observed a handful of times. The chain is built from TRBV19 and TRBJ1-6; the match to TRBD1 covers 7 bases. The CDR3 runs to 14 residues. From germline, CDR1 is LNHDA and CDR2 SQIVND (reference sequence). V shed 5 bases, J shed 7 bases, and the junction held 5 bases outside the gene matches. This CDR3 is CASSATGRNSPLHF. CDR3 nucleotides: TGTGCCAGTAGTGCGACAGGGCGGAATTCACCCCTCCACTTT.

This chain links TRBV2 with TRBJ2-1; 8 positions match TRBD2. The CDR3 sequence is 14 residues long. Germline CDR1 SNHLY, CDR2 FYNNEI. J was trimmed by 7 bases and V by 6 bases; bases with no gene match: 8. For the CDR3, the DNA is TGTGCCAGCAGCCCGGGACTAGTGTATAATGAGCAGTTCTTC. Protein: CASSPGLVYNEQFF.

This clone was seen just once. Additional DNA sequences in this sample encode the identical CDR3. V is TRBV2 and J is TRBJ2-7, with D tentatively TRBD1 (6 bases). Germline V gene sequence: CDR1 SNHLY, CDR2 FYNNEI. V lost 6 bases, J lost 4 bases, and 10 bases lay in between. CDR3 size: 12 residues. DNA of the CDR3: TGTGCCAGCAGCGAACAGGGATACGAGCAGTACTTC. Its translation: CASSEQGYEQYF.

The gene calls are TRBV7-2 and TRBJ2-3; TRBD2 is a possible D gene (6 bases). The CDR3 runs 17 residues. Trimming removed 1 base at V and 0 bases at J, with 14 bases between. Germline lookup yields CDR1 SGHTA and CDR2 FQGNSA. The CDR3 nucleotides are TGTGCCAGCAGCTTAGGGCGGGGCGGGATAAGCACAGATACGCAGTATTTT. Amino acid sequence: CASSLGRGGISTDTQYF.

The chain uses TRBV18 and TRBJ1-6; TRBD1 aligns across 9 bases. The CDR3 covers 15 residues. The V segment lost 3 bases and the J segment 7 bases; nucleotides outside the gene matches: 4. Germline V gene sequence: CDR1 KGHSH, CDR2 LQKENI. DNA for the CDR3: TGTGCCAGCTCACCGGGACAGGGAGACAATTCACCCCTCCACTTT. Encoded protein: CASSPGQGDNSPLHF.

DNA for the CDR3: TGTGCCAGCAGCTTAGAGGGAGTCGGGCAGTTCTTC. Its protein product is CASSLEGVGQFF. This sequence joins TRBV11-2 and TRBJ2-1, with D possibly being TRBD2 (5 bases). V lost 0 bases to trimming and J lost 12 bases, with 9 bases between them. This CDR3 has 12 amino acids. Germline V gives CDR1 SGHAT, CDR2 FQNNGV.

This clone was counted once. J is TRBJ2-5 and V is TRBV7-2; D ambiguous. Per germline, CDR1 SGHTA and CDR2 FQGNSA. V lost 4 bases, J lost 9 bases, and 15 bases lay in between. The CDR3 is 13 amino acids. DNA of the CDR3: TGTGCCAGCAGCTCTTCCGGGTCCACGGCCCAGTACTTC. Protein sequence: CASSSSGSTAQYF.

CDR3 in amino acids: CASSYEGGEQFF. The CDR3 DNA reads as TGTGCCAGCAGTTACGAGGGCGGTGAGCAGTTCTTC. The chain uses TRBV12-3 or TRBV12-4 and TRBJ2-1; possible D gene TRBD2, 5 bases. The CDR3 has 12 residues. Trimming stripped 4 bases from V and 9 bases from J, with 10 bases between.

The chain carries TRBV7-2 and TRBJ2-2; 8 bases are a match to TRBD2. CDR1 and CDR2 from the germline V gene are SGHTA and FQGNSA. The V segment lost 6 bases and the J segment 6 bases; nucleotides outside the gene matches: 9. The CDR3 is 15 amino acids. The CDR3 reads CASRGVSGSPGELFF. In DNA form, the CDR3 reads TGTGCCAGCAGAGGAGTCAGCGGGAGCCCCGGGGAGCTGTTTTTT.

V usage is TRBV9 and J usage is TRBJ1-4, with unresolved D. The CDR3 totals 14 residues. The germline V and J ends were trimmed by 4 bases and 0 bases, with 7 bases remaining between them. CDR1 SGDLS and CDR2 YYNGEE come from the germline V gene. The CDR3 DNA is TGTGCCAGCAGCCCCCTGTCAACTAATGAAAAACTGTTTTTT. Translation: CASSPLSTNEKLFF. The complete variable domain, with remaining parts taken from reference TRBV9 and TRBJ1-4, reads DSGVTQTPKHLITATGQRVTLRCSPRSGDLSVYWYQQSLDQGLQFLIQYYNGEERAKGNILERFSAQQFPDLHSELNLSSLELGDSALYFCASSPLSTNEKLFFGSGTQLSVL.

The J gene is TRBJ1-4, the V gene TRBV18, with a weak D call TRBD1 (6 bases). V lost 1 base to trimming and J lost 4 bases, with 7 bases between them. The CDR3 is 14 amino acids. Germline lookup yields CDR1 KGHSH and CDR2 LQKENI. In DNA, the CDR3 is TGTGCCAGCTCACCACAGGGGGATAATGAAAAACTGTTTTTT. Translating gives CASSPQGDNEKLFF.

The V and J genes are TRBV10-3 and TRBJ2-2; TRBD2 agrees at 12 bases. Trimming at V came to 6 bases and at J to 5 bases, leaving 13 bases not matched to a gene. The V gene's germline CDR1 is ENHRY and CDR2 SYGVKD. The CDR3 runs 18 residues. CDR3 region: CAISRTSGASGDTGELFF. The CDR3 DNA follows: TGTGCCATCAGCCGGACTAGCGGGGCCTCGGGGGATACCGGGGAGCTGTTTTTT.